The text below deals with one T cell receptor beta chain. Its specificity is unknown. The table came from immunoSEQ multiplex PCR; TCRdb's copy has only in-frame clones and leaves some out. The table shows about 12,000 clones, with under 75% occurring only once. Recipients were bled about 28 days pretransplant and at posttransplant days 30, 100, 180. This specimen belongs to a study of T cell clonotyping in hematopoietic cell transplantation. CDR3 size: 13 residues. Germline lookup yields CDR1 MNHEY and CDR2 SMNVEV (reference sequence). Losses at the gene ends were 5 bases for V and 7 bases for J; bases not matched to a gene: 5. Study results and caveats: After transplant, recipient diversity fell while pathologically expanded clonotypes grew through day 180. Cells were unsorted, so CD4 and CD8 contributions were not separated.

This TCR came from a male patient between 60 and 69 years old who had an allogeneic stem cell transplant from an unrelated donor, so the T cells may come from the graft donor. Some clones in this sample may be carry-over from other donors' samples. The chain carries TRBV27 and TRBJ2-1; 7 bases agree with TRBD1. The starting material was peripheral blood mononuclear cells, obtained 180 days after allogeneic stem cell transplant. The CDR3 region has the DNA TGTGCCAGCAGTCCCGGGACAGTAAATGAGCAGTTCTTC. It is translated as CASSPGTVNEQFF.